Following are 27 T cell receptor beta chains from one sample sequenced in a study of tumor-infiltrating lymphocytes in primary liver carcinoma. With a constant-region primer, TCR beta cDNA was made from approximately 510 ng of total RNA. TCR beta libraries came from three nested multiplex PCR rounds using slightly modified ARM-PCR. The study ran its first two PCR rounds for approximately 11 cycles each, using TRBV1-TRBV30 forward primers and a C-beta reverse primer. Each CDR3 protein gets one entry after TCRdb re-called the multiplex PCR reads with MiXCR. The repertoire includes tens of thousands of distinct CDR3 sequences, more than 70% of them detected once, and less than 50% sits in the top ten. Co-extraction of both nucleic acids (RNA and DNA) used roughly 19-33 mg of unsorted bulk tissue. Material for sequencing was tumor-adjacent normal liver tissue. These receptors all come from a woman aged 25 to 39 with primary liver carcinoma and hepatitis B virus infection.

The sample holds a few counts of this clonotype. This is likely a read error, given that the CDR3 carries no conserved phenylalanine or tryptophan at its end. The chain is built from TRBV11-2 and TRBJ1-1; TRBD1 matches at 7 bases. CDR3 length: 14 residues. The trim removed 7 bases at V and 4 bases at J, leaving 9 bases unmatched. Germline CDR1 is SGHAT and CDR2 is FQNNGV. The CDR3 sequence: CASNYWDRFTEAFL. In DNA form, the CDR3 reads TGTGCCAGCAACTACTGGGACAGATTCACTGAAGCTTTCCTT.

The CDR3 bases are TGTGCCAGCGGTGTGGGGCCGCGGGATGGCCAAAATGAGCAGTTCTTC. Its translation is CASGVGPRDGQNEQFF. The V gene is TRBV6-5, the J gene TRBJ2-1; perhaps TRBD2 as D (6 bases). V shed 8 bases and J shed 7 bases, with 24 bases lying between them. This CDR3 is 16 amino acids long. Germline CDR1 and CDR2: MNHEY and SVGAGI.

By sample fraction, this clonotype is medium-sized (0.01 to 0.1%). CDR3 sequence: CASSPGGTGYGYTF. Written as DNA, the CDR3 is TGTGCCAGCAGCCCCGGCGGGACGGGTTATGGCTACACCTTC. The chain has TRBV11-2 and TRBJ1-2, with a tentative D call TRBD1 (5 bases). Germline V gives CDR1 SGHAT, CDR2 FQNNGV. CDR3 length equals 14 residues. Deletions cut 5 bases from V and 5 bases from J, with 15 bases between. Full variable domain (remainder filled in from reference TRBV11-2 and TRBJ1-2): EAGVAQSPRYKIIEKRQSVAFWCNPISGHATLYWYQQILGQGPKLLIQFQNNGVVDDSQLPKDRFSAERLKGVDSTLKIQPAKLEDSAVYLCASSPGGTGYGYTFGSGTRLTVV.

To note about this clonotype: The germline gene is not matched at one end of the junction; a read error may be the cause. J is TRBJ2-3 and V is TRBV24-1; 8 bases line up with TRBD2. Germline CDR1 KGHDR, CDR2 SFDVKD. This CDR3 is 14 amino acids long. CDR3 amino acids: CATSDAIGRVTQCF. The CDR3 coding sequence is TGTGCCACCAGTGATGCTATCGGGAGGGTGACGCAGTGTTTT.

The chain recombines TRBV7-9 with TRBJ1-2; D not certain. Germline lookup yields CDR1 SEHNR and CDR2 FQNEAQ (reference sequence). The CDR3 has 12 amino acids. Trimming removed 8 bases from V and 4 bases from J, with 11 bases in between. The CDR3 DNA sequence: TGTGCCAGCCCCAACTCAGGCTATGGCTACACCTTC. This translates into CASPNSGYGYTF.

The chain couples TRBV11-3 to TRBJ2-7; 7 bases fit TRBD1. CDR3 length equals 16 residues. The germline V gene encodes CDR1 SGHNT and CDR2 YENEEA. In DNA, the CDR3 is TGTGTCAGTAGCATGGGGATAGGGACAGTCGTCTACGAGCAGTACTTC. It codes for CVSSMGIGTVVYEQYF.

The chain has TRBV30 and TRBJ2-2; 9 bases fit TRBD2. V was clipped by 7 bases and J by 2 bases; unmatched bases: 11. Germline V gene lookup returns CDR1 GTSNPN and CDR2 SVGIG (reference sequence). The CDR3 has 16 residues. In DNA form, the CDR3 reads TGTGCCTCGAGCTGGCCAGCGGGAGGAAACACCGGGGAGCTGTTTTTT. This translates into CASSWPAGGNTGELFF.

Concerning this clonotype: The CDR3 end shows no conserved phenylalanine or tryptophan, and so a read error is likely. This chain connects TRBV12-3 or TRBV12-4 to TRBJ1-1; D remains unclear. With 4 bases removed from V and 0 bases from J, the gap between germline ends came to 9 bases. CDR3 size: 14 residues. The CDR3 DNA is TGTGCCAGCAGTTCTCATGGGATGAACACTGAAGCTTTCTCT. It encodes CASSSHGMNTEAFS.

This clonotype was observed many times. This chain connects TRBV6-1 to TRBJ2-2; perhaps TRBD2 as D (5 bases). CDR3 length: 15 residues. CDR1 MNHNS and CDR2 SASEGT come from the germline V gene. Trimming stripped 7 bases from V and 0 bases from J, with 12 bases between. The CDR3 loop reads CASIEGDSNTGELFF. The DNA of the CDR3 is TGTGCCAGCATAGAGGGAGATTCGAACACCGGGGAGCTGTTTTTT.

Comment on this clonotype: This may stem from a read error, because a much larger clone lies one nucleotide away. V gene TRBV7-9 combines with J gene TRBJ1-2, with D tentatively TRBD1 (6 bases). The CDR3 covers 15 residues. Germline-derived CDR1 and CDR2 are SEHNR and FQNEAQ (reference sequence). CDR3 in DNA: TGTGCCAGCAGCTTACGGAGCGGGCAGGGGCACGGCTGCACCTTC. Translation: CASSLRSGQGHGCTF.

This clonotype was seen only a few times. This may be a read error, as it is one base from a much larger clone. The chain couples TRBV28 to TRBJ2-3; the D is unclear. V was trimmed by 2 bases and J by 5 bases, leaving 2 bases between them. Germline V gene sequence: CDR1 MDHEN, CDR2 SYDVKM. This CDR3 has 11 residues. Here the CDR3 DNA reads TGTGCCAGCAGTTTAAGAGATACGCAGTATTTT. Translation gives CASSLRDTQYF.

As concerns this clonotype: One end of the junction varies from germline; a read error may be responsible. The rearrangement uses TRBV5-5 and TRBJ2-1; 8 bases are a match to TRBD1. Germline V gene data show CDR1 as SGHKS and CDR2 as YYEKEE (reference sequence). CDR3 length: 15 residues. For the CDR3, the DNA is TGTGCCAGCAGCCTCTGGACAGGGACCTACAATAAGCAATTCTTC. It yields the protein CASSLWTGTYNKQFF.

This clonotype was seen ten or more times. The V gene is TRBV6-2 or TRBV6-3, the J gene TRBJ2-3; 11 nucleotides agree with TRBD2. Germline assignment: CDR1 MNHEY and CDR2 SVGEGT. Trimming cost V 2 bases and J 5 bases; bases outside gene matches: 0. The CDR3 extends over 14 amino acids. In nucleotides, the CDR3 is TGTGCCAGCAGTTACGGGACTAGCGGAGATACGCAGTATTTT. Protein product: CASSYGTSGDTQYF.

Comments on this clonotype: A read error may account for a junction end that differs from germline. The chain has TRBV12-3 or TRBV12-4 and TRBJ1-6; TRBD1 is a possible D gene (6 bases). The length of the CDR3 is 16 residues. The DNA of the CDR3 is TGTGCCAGCAGTTCTGCAAGGGGACACTATAATTCACCCCTCTACTTT. It translates to CASSSARGHYNSPLYF.

Note on this clonotype: Relative to the germline gene, one junction end is altered; a read error may explain this. The chain combines TRBV4-1 with TRBJ2-7, with a possible D match to TRBD2 (7 bases). From germline, CDR1 is MGHRA and CDR2 YSYEKL. The CDR3 consists of 15 residues. CDR3 nucleotide sequence: TGCGCCAGCAGCAAAGATAAGGGGGGGGCTTACGAGCAGTACTTT. This codes for CASSKDKGGAYEQYF.

This clonotype has ten or more counts. The chain employs TRBV5-4 and TRBJ2-1; possibly TRBD1 for D (6 bases). Trimming shortened V by 2 bases and J by 5 bases, and 14 bases separated the two germline ends. CDR1 is SGHNT, CDR2 YYREEE, per germline (reference sequence). CDR3 length equals 15 residues. The CDR3 here is CASSFTGLGNNEQFF. The CDR3 DNA reads as TGTGCCAGCAGCTTCACAGGGTTGGGGAACAATGAGCAGTTCTTC.

About this clonotype itself: A read error may account for a junction end that differs from germline. This chain connects TRBV10-3 to TRBJ1-1; perhaps TRBD1 as D (5 bases). The germline V gene has CDR1 ENHRY and CDR2 SYGVKD. CDR3 length: 15 amino acids. CDR3 coding DNA: TGTGCCATCAGTCTTAATCCAGGGAGGGGCACTGAAGATTTCTTT. It is translated as CAISLNPGRGTEDFF.

About this clonotype: A junction end diverges from the germline sequence, so it may reflect a read error. V and J are TRBV12-3 or TRBV12-4 and TRBJ1-1; maybe TRBD1 (5 bases). This CDR3 has 12 residues. CDR3 in amino acids: CGSSTDSVEAFF. CDR3 nucleotides: TGTGGCAGCAGCACAGACAGTGTTGAAGCTTTCTTT.

In this sample, this clonotype turned up many times. The chain links TRBV30 to TRBJ1-5; 7 bases map to TRBD1. This CDR3 comprises 15 residues. The V segment lost 1 base and the J segment 3 bases; nucleotides outside the gene matches: 6. Germline V gene data show CDR1 as GTSNPN and CDR2 as SVGIG (reference sequence). CDR3 sequence (DNA): TGTGCCTGGAGTGGGGGAGGGGGCACCAATCAGCCCCAGCATTTT. This gives the protein CAWSGGGGTNQPQHF.

Concerning this clonotype itself: The missing conserved phenylalanine or tryptophan at the end of this CDR3 makes a read error likely. This rearrangement joins TRBV29-1 to TRBJ2-3, with TRBD2 matching 7 bases. Germline V gene lookup returns CDR1 SQVTM and CDR2 ANQGSEA. The CDR3 is 15 residues long. The chain's CDR3 is CSAWERGRYTDMQYI. The CDR3, as DNA: TGCAGCGCATGGGAGCGCGGGAGATACACAGATATGCAGTATATT.

Concerning this clonotype itself: One end of the junction varies from germline; a read error may be responsible. The chain uses TRBV4-3 and TRBJ2-7; 8 bases agree with TRBD1. Germline V gene sequence: CDR1 LGHNA, CDR2 YSLEER. There are 15 residues in the CDR3. The DNA for the CDR3 is TGTGCCAGCGGCCAAGATCAATGGACAGGGCGGGAGCAGTACTTC. It translates to CASGQDQWTGREQYF.

Concerning this clonotype itself: No conserved phenylalanine or tryptophan ends this CDR3, so it is likely a read error. The gene calls are TRBV4-3 and TRBJ2-5, with no clear D. There are 16 residues in the CDR3. Germline CDR1 reads LGHNA; CDR2 reads YSLEER. The DNA of the CDR3 is TGCGCCTGCAGTCTTAATAGTTTCCCGTACCAAGAGACCCAGTACCTC. Protein product: CACSLNSFPYQETQYL.

About this clonotype: This is likely a read error, given that the CDR3 carries no conserved phenylalanine or tryptophan at its end. This chain uses TRBV6-2 or TRBV6-3 with TRBJ2-1; D call uncertain. Germline lookup yields CDR1 MNHEY and CDR2 SVGEGT. V lost 6 bases and J 6 bases, leaving 9 bases between the germline ends. The CDR3 runs 12 residues. CDR3 sequence reads: CASRWVANEQFL. The CDR3 bases are TGTGCCAGCAGATGGGTTGCCAATGAGCAGTTCCTC.

This clonotype was counted a few times. The CDR3 reads CASSLVRAGGRYEQFF. In DNA form, the CDR3 reads TGTGCCAGCAGCCTAGTACGAGCGGGAGGTCGTTATGAGCAGTTCTTC. The rearrangement joins TRBV11-2 to TRBJ2-1; 9 bases match TRBD2. The CDR3 contains 16 residues. Trimming at V came to 5 bases and at J to 8 bases, leaving 13 bases not matched to a gene. The V gene's germline CDR1 is SGHAT and CDR2 FQNNGV.

The rearrangement links TRBV6-1 to TRBJ2-7; D might be TRBD2 (5 bases). The CDR3 contains 16 residues. Germline CDR1 reads MNHNS; CDR2 reads SASEGT. V lost 10 bases, J lost 0 bases, and 22 bases lay in between. CDR3 loop: CAIDRLTGTLSYEQYF. The CDR3 bases are TGTGCCATCGATCGACTAACGGGAACTCTCTCCTACGAGCAGTACTTC.

Concerning this clonotype: A read error may account for a junction end that differs from germline. The chain employs TRBV7-2 and TRBJ2-3; the D is unclear. CDR3 length: 15 amino acids. Germline assignment: CDR1 SGHTA and CDR2 FQGNSA. CDR3 coding DNA: TGTGCCAGCACCGACGGGTGGGCCAGCACAGATAAGCAGTATTTT. Translation gives CASTDGWASTDKQYF.

This clonotype was found a few times. Because the CDR3 is missing its conserved closing phenylalanine or tryptophan, this is likely a read error. The DNA is left out, because the CDR3 cannot be placed on it with certainty; the CDR3 is given as TCRdb lists it. The chain uses TRBV4-3 and TRBJ1-2. Per the germline V gene, CDR1 is LGHNA and CDR2 is YSLEER. The CDR3 region is 14 residues in length, termini included. CDR3 amino acids: CASSAELEVYGYTL.